Each of the 2 T cell receptor beta chains below was sequenced from the same sample in a study of beta chain features in type 1 diabetes. Expressed TCRB transcripts got sequenced, as all isolated RNA was reverse transcribed. TCRdb's table, derived via immunoSEQ multiplex PCR, lists solely in-frame clones and lacks some. This table holds 900,000 or so clones, 17% found once. The sequenced sample consisted of naive CD4+ T cells from blood. The receptors originated from a woman under 30 in good health.

This clone showed up just a few times. CDR3: CASGLGTGIQETQYF. The DNA for the CDR3 is TGTGCTAGTGGTTTGGGTACAGGGATTCAAGAGACCCAGTACTTC. V usage is TRBV12-5 and J usage is TRBJ2-5; TRBD1 is a possible D gene (6 bases). This CDR3 contains 15 residues. The germline V gene encodes CDR1 LGHNT and CDR2 FRNRAP. Trimming took off 1 base at V and 2 bases at J, with 11 bases between the two ends.

Only a few counts were recorded for this clone. This rearrangement joins TRBV5-1 to TRBJ2-1, with TRBD2 identical over 9 bases. Per germline, CDR1 SGHRS and CDR2 YFSETQ. CDR3 size: 15 residues. V lost 0 bases, J lost 5 bases, and 3 bases stayed unmatched. CDR3 coding DNA: TGCGCCAGCAGCTTGGACCTAGCGGGGCACAATGAGCAGTTCTTC. It codes for CASSLDLAGHNEQFF.